The rows below give T cell receptor beta chains drawn from one sample of a study of blood T cell repertoires in COVID-19. The data were produced by immunoSEQ multiplex PCR, yet TCRdb's version contains in-frame clones alone and is incomplete. The top ten clones hold roughly 8% of a sample with roughly 500,000 clones, 75% to 90% of them seen once. The sequenced sample was PBMCs or T cells enriched from blood (not recorded which). All receptors come from a woman in her sixties or seventies who had recovered from COVID-19. Both conserved end residues are part of each CDR3. A D gene is named only where the DNA matches it firmly. Not every row has a clone size; where given, it reads once, few, many or a size class.

V gene	J gene	D gene	clone size	CDR3 length	CDR3 DNA	CDR3 protein
TRBV5-1	TRBJ1-1	-	-	14	TGCGCCAGCAGCTCCCAGGGCGGGAACACTGAAGCTTTCTTT	CASSSQGGNTEAFF
TRBV11-2	TRBJ1-4	TRBD1	-	14	TGTGCCAGGGGACAGCCCCCAACTAATGAAAAACTGTTTTTT	CARGQPPTNEKLFF
TRBV6-1	TRBJ2-1	TRBD2	-	16	TGTGCCAGCAGTGAACTAGCGGGGGGTCCCGGCAATGAGCAGTTCTTC	CASSELAGGPGNEQFF
TRBV7-9	TRBJ1-1	-	-	13	TGTGCCAGCAGCTTCCCGGAGGGTATGAAAGCTTTCTTT	CASSFPEGMKAFF
TRBV4-2	TRBJ1-5	-	-	16	TGTGCCAGCAGCCAAGATCCAGGTATTAGCAATCAGCCCCAGCATTTT	CASSQDPGISNQPQHF
TRBV25-1	TRBJ1-3	-	-	15	TGTGCCAGCAGTGTGGGGGGGCCCTCTGGAAACACCATATATTTT	CASSVGGPSGNTIYF
TRBV7-9	TRBJ2-3	-	-	16	TGTGCCAGCAGCTTAGGCCGGACAGATAACACAGATACGCAGTATTTT	CASSLGRTDNTDTQYF
TRBV2	TRBJ1-6	TRBD1	-	15	TGTGCCAGCAGACCCTCGACAGGGAATGGTTCACCCCTCCACTTT	CASRPSTGNGSPLHF
TRBV7-9	TRBJ2-7	TRBD1	-	15	TGTGCCAGCAGCTTTTCCGCGACAGGGTCCTACGAGCAGTACTTC	CASSFSATGSYEQYF
TRBV4-1	TRBJ2-1	TRBD2	-	16	TGCGCCAGCAGCAGTCCGGGACTAACCTCCTACAATGAGCAGTTCTTC	CASSSPGLTSYNEQFF
TRBV10-1	TRBJ2-1	TRBD1	-	15	TGCGCCAGCAGTGGCGGACAGGCACCCTACAATGAGCAGTTCTTC	CASSGGQAPYNEQFF
TRBV6-1	TRBJ1-5	-	-	14	TGTGCCAGCAGTGAAACCGGAGGCAATCAGCCCCAGCATTTT	CASSETGGNQPQHF
TRBV2	TRBJ1-4	TRBD1	-	14	TGTGCCAGCAGAGACGACAGGGGTGGCGAAAAACTGTTTTTT	CASRDDRGGEKLFF
TRBV27	TRBJ2-3	-	once	16	TGTGCCAGCAGTCTCGGACTATTCCGCCCCACAGATACGCAGTATTTT	CASSLGLFRPTDTQYF
TRBV5-5	TRBJ2-3	-	-	16	TGTGCCAGCAGCTTAGGAGGGGGGGTAACCACAGATACGCAGTATTTT	CASSLGGGVTTDTQYF
TRBV6-4	TRBJ2-3	-	-	12	TGTGCCAGCAATCGACTGGCAGATACGCAGTATTTT	CASNRLADTQYF
TRBV27	TRBJ2-1	TRBD1	-	16	TGTGCCAGCAGAAGGGACAGGCTGAGCTCCTACAATGAGCAGTTCTTC	CASRRDRLSSYNEQFF
TRBV6-5	TRBJ1-2	-	-	13	TGTGCCAGCAGTAGGACAGCTAACTATGGCTACACCTTC	CASSRTANYGYTF
TRBV10-3	TRBJ2-7	TRBD1	-	13	TGTGCCATCAGTCCGGACAGGGCGAACGAGCAGTACTTC	CAISPDRANEQYF
TRBV30	TRBJ1-6	-	-	16	TGTGCCTGGAGTGTTCGGGGAAGCTCCTATAATTCACCCCTCCACTTT	CAWSVRGSSYNSPLHF
TRBV27	TRBJ1-6	TRBD1	-	16	TGTGCCAGCAGTTTAGATGGGACAGGGAACAATTCACCCCTCCACTTT	CASSLDGTGNNSPLHF
TRBV4-1	TRBJ1-1	TRBD1	-	15	TGCGCCAGCAGCCAAGCCGGGACAGGGGGGACTGAAGCTTTCTTT	CASSQAGTGGTEAFF
TRBV7-8	TRBJ1-5	TRBD1	-	15	TGTGCCAGCAGCTTAATTAGGACAGGGGATCAGCCCCAGCATTTT	CASSLIRTGDQPQHF
TRBV12-2	TRBJ1-2	-	-	11	TGTGCAAGTCGCCCCGCCCGGGGCTACACCTTC	CASRPARGYTF
TRBV4-1	TRBJ2-2	-	once	16	TGCGCCAGCAGCCCACAGACAGTCACGAACACCGGGGAGCTGTTTTTT	CASSPQTVTNTGELFF
TRBV5-6	TRBJ1-6	TRBD1	-	15	TGTGCCAGCAGCAACTTTGACAGGGGATATTCACCCCTCCACTTT	CASSNFDRGYSPLHF
TRBV19	TRBJ1-2	-	-	14	TGTGCCAGTAGTATTAAGCCGACAGGCTATGGCTACACCTTC	CASSIKPTGYGYTF
TRBV6-2/TRBV6-3	TRBJ1-6	-	-	11	TGTGCCAGCAGCCATCTGGACAGACTCCACTTT	CASSHLDRLHF
TRBV7-9	TRBJ1-2	TRBD1	-	14	TGTGCCAGCAGCTCTCCGACAGGGATCTATGGCTACACCTTC	CASSSPTGIYGYTF
TRBV24-1	TRBJ1-5	TRBD1	-	17	TGTGCCACCAGTGACCCCGGACAGGGGGCTGGCAATCAGCCCCAGCATTTT	CATSDPGQGAGNQPQHF
TRBV30	TRBJ2-6	-	-	15	TGTGCCTGGAGTGTACAGGGTGGTGGGGCCAACGTCCTGACTTTC	CAWSVQGGGANVLTF
TRBV5-1	TRBJ1-4	-	-	14	TGCGCCAGCTCCTTAGATGACAGTAATGAAAAACTGTTTTTT	CASSLDDSNEKLFF
TRBV29-1	TRBJ1-1	TRBD1	-	14	TGCAGCGCGAGTAGGGGGACAGGGAACACTGAAGCTTTCTTT	CSASRGTGNTEAFF
TRBV4-1	TRBJ1-1	-	-	16	TGCGCCAGCAGCCAAGAGTCCGGACAATTGAACACTGAAGCTTTCTTT	CASSQESGQLNTEAFF
TRBV7-9	TRBJ2-7	TRBD2	-	18	TGTGCCAGCAGCCCCGGTAGCGGGGGGCCCCGATCGGACTACGAGCAGTACTTC	CASSPGSGGPRSDYEQYF
TRBV24-1	TRBJ1-2	-	-	16	TGTGCCACCAGTGATCCGCGGGAGGGAGGGAACTATGGCTACACCTTC	CATSDPREGGNYGYTF
TRBV6-5	TRBJ1-3	-	-	15	TGTGCCAGCAGTTACTCGAGGCTAAGCGGAAACACCATATATTTT	CASSYSRLSGNTIYF
TRBV29-1	TRBJ1-2	TRBD1	once	19	TGCAGCGTGTGGGGACAGGGTCTCCCTCGCGAGGCGAGAGCGTATGGCTACACCTTC	CSVWGQGLPREARAYGYTF
TRBV2	TRBJ1-5	-	-	15	TGTGCCAGCAGTGAGCAAGTCTATGGCAATCAGCCCCAGCATTTT	CASSEQVYGNQPQHF
TRBV5-1	TRBJ1-2	-	-	13	TGCGCCAGCAGCTTGGGAGACAGACCGTTCTACACCTTC	CASSLGDRPFYTF
TRBV7-8	TRBJ1-4	-	-	15	TGTGCCAGCAGCTTAGGCGGAGGGATGGGGGAAAAACTGTTTTTT	CASSLGGGMGEKLFF
TRBV11-3	TRBJ2-7	-	-	14	TGTGCCAGCAGCTTGTCAGGGGATTCCTACGAGCAGTACTTC	CASSLSGDSYEQYF
TRBV11-2	TRBJ2-1	TRBD2	once	17	TGTGCCAGCAGACGGCCCGGGACTAGCGGGGTTTACAATGAGCAGTTCTTC	CASRRPGTSGVYNEQFF
TRBV6-5	TRBJ2-4	TRBD2	-	13	TGTGCCAGCGGGACTAGGGCCAAAAACATTCAGTACTTC	CASGTRAKNIQYF
TRBV24-1	TRBJ1-2	TRBD1	-	15	TGTGCCACCAGTGACACCCTCGGACAGGGAACGGGCTACACCTTC	CATSDTLGQGTGYTF
TRBV5-4	TRBJ2-3	-	-	16	TGTGCCAGCAGCTTGGGCGGGTTAGCGGGCACAGATACGCAGTATTTT	CASSLGGLAGTDTQYF
TRBV4-2	TRBJ2-7	TRBD2	-	17	TGTGCCAGCAGCCAAGAAGTAGAAACTAGCGGGGGGGCCGAGCAGTACTTC	CASSQEVETSGGAEQYF
TRBV5-6	TRBJ1-3	-	-	17	TGTGCCAGCAGTCCTCTGGACAGCAACTCAAGGGGAAACACCATATATTTT	CASSPLDSNSRGNTIYF
TRBV30	TRBJ1-4	TRBD1	-	16	TGTGCCTGGAGCCTACCCCGGACAGGAAGTTATGAAAAACTGTTTTTT	CAWSLPRTGSYEKLFF
TRBV4-1	TRBJ1-5	TRBD1	once	14	TGCGCCAGCAGCCAAGGGACAGGGAATCAGCCCCAGCATTTT	CASSQGTGNQPQHF
TRBV7-9	TRBJ2-7	-	-	16	TGTGCCAGCAGCTTAAAAGGTGCGGCAGAATCCTACGAGCAGTACTTC	CASSLKGAAESYEQYF
TRBV3-1/TRBV3-2	TRBJ2-2	TRBD2	-	16	TGTGCCAGCAGCCAAGTAGTAGCGGGGGGAGCCGGGGAGCTGTTTTTT	CASSQVVAGGAGELFF
TRBV11-3	TRBJ2-3	TRBD2	-	18	TGTGCCAGCAGCTTACGGGCTAGCGGGGAACTCGACACAGATACGCAGTATTTT	CASSLRASGELDTDTQYF
TRBV3-1/TRBV3-2	TRBJ2-1	-	-	18	TGTGCCAGCAGCCAACCCCGACCGGGACACCCCACCTACAATGAGCAGTTCTTC	CASSQPRPGHPTYNEQFF
TRBV6-1	TRBJ2-5	-	-	13	TGTGCCAGCAGTGAAGGGAGCGGGGAGACCCAGTACTTC	CASSEGSGETQYF
TRBV5-1	TRBJ2-2	-	-	16	TGCGCCAGCAGCTTAGGACAGATCCAGAACACCGGGGAGCTGTTTTTT	CASSLGQIQNTGELFF
TRBV6-4	TRBJ1-6	TRBD1	-	13	TGTGCCGCCTGGGACAGGGGCCTTTCACCCCTCCACTTT	CAAWDRGLSPLHF
TRBV12-1	TRBJ1-5	-	-	12	TGTGCCAGCAGCCTGCACCAGGTACGTCGGCATTTT	CASSLHQVRRHF
TRBV2	TRBJ1-3	-	-	16	TGTGCCAGCAGTGAACAGGGCCTCCGCTCTGGAAACACCATATATTTT	CASSEQGLRSGNTIYF
TRBV2	TRBJ1-5	TRBD1	-	14	TGTGCCAGCGCCCAGACAGGGGGCGATCAGCCCCAGCATTTT	CASAQTGGDQPQHF